This TCR beta chain emerged from a study of blood T cell repertoires in COVID-19. Study as a whole: Sites across the United States, Italy and Spain contributed samples from acute and convalescent COVID-19.

This clone has ten or more counts. Method: immunoSEQ multiplex PCR; TCRdb's copy keeps in-frame clones and lacks some. The table includes 150,000 to 200,000 clones, roughly 83% detected once. Between the trimmed V and J ends, which lost 4 bases and 3 bases, there was a span of 9 bases. This CDR3 is 13 amino acids long. Germline CDR1 SQVTM, CDR2 ANQGSEA. Recruits, aged roughly 18 to 100 years, lived in about two dozen US areas. Donors of Cohort 3 who recovered were those that had two negative PCRs, clearance, or symptom resolution. This receptor was identified in a woman aged 25 to 39 who had recovered from COVID-19. The chain combines TRBV29-1 with TRBJ2-2; D is uncertain. The sequencing input was PBMCs or T cells enriched from blood (not recorded which). CDR3 loop: CSVVPPDTGELFF. CDR3 in DNA: TGCAGCGTTGTACCTCCGGACACCGGGGAGCTGTTTTTT.